This TCR beta chain was observed in a study of PD-1 blockade in classical Hodgkin lymphoma. Study results and limitations: For complete responders, baseline diversity was comparable to that of newly diagnosed patients. Factors driving the repertoire differences, possibly disease activity or prior therapy, remain undefined.

Trimming took 4 bases from V and 6 from J, leaving 25 bases between them. The CDR3 has 17 amino acids. Germline values: CDR1 SGDLS, CDR2 YYNGEE. Relapse was seen in all patients after autologous stem cell transplantation, and brentuximab vedotin exposure was variable. Clones were sequenced by immunoSEQ multiplex PCR, and TCRdb holds only the in-frame ones, with some missing. The sample includes 70,000 to 85,000 clones, just over 90% of them seen just once. Remarks on this clone: Its specificity is unknown.

The chain is built from TRBV9 and TRBJ1-2; no firm D call. This TCR was sampled from a human donor with classical Hodgkin lymphoma. Sample: peripheral blood mononuclear cells (PBMCs), taken at baseline. CDR3 in DNA: TGTGCCAGCAGCTCGGAGGGAGGGCACCCCAATTCTGATGGCTACACCTTC. Translation: CASSSEGGHPNSDGYTF.